This is a list of T cell receptor beta chains from one sample in a study of T cells in Graves' hyperthyroidism and ophthalmopathy. MiXCR was run by TCRdb on the multiplex PCR reads, yielding one entry per CDR3 protein. Of hundreds of thousands of distinct CDR3 sequences in the sample, more than 20% were seen once. Sequenced material: blood. All receptors derive from a man over 45 with Graves' hyperthyroidism. Each CDR3 is given with its conserved first and last residue. A D gene is named only where the DNA matches it firmly. Size is omitted from some rows. Given values are once, few, many or a class for expanded clones.

J gene	clone size	V gene	D gene	CDR3 DNA	CDR3 protein
TRBJ2-3	NA	TRBV29-1	NA	TGCAGCGTTTTGGGTGGAAAGAGCACAGATACGCAGTATTTT	CSVLGGKSTDTQYF
TRBJ2-1	NA	TRBV24-1	NA	TGTGCCACCAGTGATTCGAGGAGGCAAGATGAGCAGTTCTTC	CATSDSRRQDEQFF
TRBJ2-5	few	TRBV12-3/TRBV12-4	NA	TGTGCCAGCATGATGGGCTTCCTGGAGACCCAGTACTTC	CASMMGFLETQYF
TRBJ2-3	many	TRBV28	NA	TGTGCCAGCAGTCCATTCCCCGTAAATACGCAGTATTTT	CASSPFPVNTQYF
TRBJ2-1	many	TRBV24-1	TRBD2	TGTGCCACCAGTGACGCCTCTCAGTTAGCGGGCTCCTACAATGAGCAGTTCTTC	CATSDASQLAGSYNEQFF
TRBJ2-5	NA	TRBV6-1	NA	TGTGCCAGAAACCCAGGAGACCGATTGAGGACCCAGTACTTC	CARNPGDRLRTQYF
TRBJ2-1	few	TRBV12-3/TRBV12-4	TRBD2	TGTGCCAGCAGTTTACTCCCTGGGGTAGCGGGAGGAGATGAGCAGTTCTTC	CASSLLPGVAGGDEQFF
TRBJ1-2	many	TRBV28	TRBD1	TGTGCCAGCAACCCACCGACAGGGGGGGGCTACACCTTC	CASNPPTGGGYTF
TRBJ2-7	NA	TRBV29-1	NA	TGCAGCGGGAGGACTACGAGCCCTGGCGAGCAGTACTTC	CSGRTTSPGEQYF
TRBJ1-5	few	TRBV20-1	NA	TGCAGTGCTCCAAGCTCCGCCGGGACATATCAGCCCCAGCATTTT	CSAPSSAGTYQPQHF
TRBJ2-2	NA	TRBV12-3/TRBV12-4	NA	TGTGCCAGCAGCGTAGGTGCAGCGGCGAACACCGGGGAGCTGTTTTTT	CASSVGAAANTGELFF
TRBJ2-1	NA	TRBV5-1	NA	TGCGCCAGCAGCTTAGGCGGGAAAAATGAGCAGTTCTTC	CASSLGGKNEQFF
TRBJ1-1	NA	TRBV4-1	NA	TGCGCCAGCAGCCTTAATACGGGGAGGATTGAAGCTTTCTTT	CASSLNTGRIEAFF
TRBJ2-1	few	TRBV6-4	NA	TGTGCCAGCAGTATCCCAGTCCACCAGAACAATGAGCAGTTCTTC	CASSIPVHQNNEQFF
TRBJ2-2	few	TRBV6-2/TRBV6-3	TRBD2	TGTGCCAGCACTACTACGACACTAGCGGGAGTTAGCGGGGAGCTGTTTTTT	CASTTTTLAGVSGELFF
TRBJ2-2	NA	TRBV11-1	TRBD2	TGTGCCAGCAGCCTTGGACTAGCGGGGAAGACCGGGGAGCTGTTTTTT	CASSLGLAGKTGELFF
TRBJ2-7	few	TRBV12-3/TRBV12-4	NA	TGTGCCAGCAGTTTAGGGGGACGAGCCTTTTCATACGAGCAGTACTTC	CASSLGGRAFSYEQYF
TRBJ2-3	NA	TRBV14	TRBD2	TGTGCCAGCAGCCCAGGGACTAGCGGGAGGGCCTACACAGATACGCAGTATTTT	CASSPGTSGRAYTDTQYF
TRBJ2-1	NA	TRBV29-1	NA	TGCAGCGCCCTCCGAGGTTTTGGAGGGAATGAGCAGTTCTTC	CSALRGFGGNEQFF
TRBJ2-7	NA	TRBV25-1	NA	TGTGCCAGCAGTGATAACAGCGCCTACGAGCAGTACTTC	CASSDNSAYEQYF
TRBJ2-7	once	TRBV20-1	TRBD1	TGCAGTGCTAGACGGGACAGAAACTACGAGCAGTACTTC	CSARRDRNYEQYF
TRBJ2-2	few	TRBV11-3	TRBD2	TGTGCCAGCAGCCCGGGAGGAGCCCGAAACACCGGGGAGCTGTTTTTT	CASSPGGARNTGELFF
TRBJ2-7	few	TRBV20-1	TRBD2	TGCAGTGCTAGAGAGACTAGCGCCTACGAGCAGTACTTC	CSARETSAYEQYF
TRBJ1-6	few	TRBV6-5	NA	TGTGCCAGCAGTTACTCGTCAATGGGTGGGTCACCCCTCCACTTT	CASSYSSMGGSPLHF
TRBJ2-5	many	TRBV6-1	NA	TGTGCCAGCAGTGGGGTGGAGGGGGGTCGGGTGACCCAGTACTTC	CASSGVEGGRVTQYF
TRBJ2-7	NA	TRBV9	NA	TGTGCCAGCAGCGTCTCAGAAAACGAGCAGTACTTC	CASSVSENEQYF
TRBJ2-1	few	TRBV7-3	TRBD2	TGTGCCAGCAGCGTAGCACAAGGCGTTGGGACTAGCGGGAAAGATGAGCAGTTCTTC	CASSVAQGVGTSGKDEQFF
TRBJ2-5	few	TRBV20-1	NA	TGCAGTGCCGGAGGGGCCGACTGGTACCAAGAGACCCAGTACTTC	CSAGGADWYQETQYF
TRBJ2-1	NA	TRBV7-9	NA	TGTGCCAGCAGCCCCTTCTTTCCTGAAGATGAGCAGTTCTTC	CASSPFFPEDEQFF
TRBJ2-5	NA	TRBV6-1	NA	TGTGCCAGCACCCCCTGGGCAGACGGGGAGACCCAGTACTTC	CASTPWADGETQYF
TRBJ2-3	few	TRBV27	TRBD2	TGTGCCAGCGCGGGACTAGCGGGAGGCACAGATACGCAGTATTTT	CASAGLAGGTDTQYF
TRBJ2-5	NA	TRBV24-1	TRBD2	TGTGCCACCAGTGAGTGGACTAGCGGGAGTTCAGGTCGAAGTTGGAAAACGAACGAGACCCAGTACTTC	CATSEWTSGSSGRSWKTNETQYF
TRBJ2-2	NA	TRBV24-1	NA	TGTGCCACCAGGTCACAGAACACCGGGGAGCTGTTTTTT	CATRSQNTGELFF
TRBJ2-3	many	TRBV11-2	NA	TGTGCCAGCAGCATGAATAGCGGTGCGCAGTATTTT	CASSMNSGAQYF
TRBJ1-5	NA	TRBV19	TRBD1	TGTGCCAGTACCATGGAGGGGGGACAGGGTCAGCCCCAGCATTTT	CASTMEGGQGQPQHF
TRBJ2-1	many	TRBV7-8	TRBD2	TGTGCCAGCAGCCCCTTTGGCCGGCCGGGAGGAAGGTATGAGCAGTTCTTC	CASSPFGRPGGRYEQFF
TRBJ2-7	NA	TRBV19	NA	TGTGCCAGTAGTAAGGGCAGGGTTGGATACGAGCAGTACTTC	CASSKGRVGYEQYF
TRBJ1-6	NA	TRBV27	TRBD1	TGTGCCAGCACCCCGACAGGGAGTGATTCACCCCTCCACTTT	CASTPTGSDSPLHF
TRBJ2-1	many	TRBV2	NA	TGTGCCAGCAGGTCCGAGGAGAGCTCCTACAATGAGCAGTTCTTC	CASRSEESSYNEQFF
TRBJ2-3	few	TRBV15	TRBD2	TGTGCCACCAGCAGAGATGGGGCCGCTAGCGGTACGCAGTATTTT	CATSRDGAASGTQYF
TRBJ1-6	NA	TRBV12-5	NA	TGTGCTAGTGGTTATACGGTCGAGGGGTATAATTCACCCCTCCACTTT	CASGYTVEGYNSPLHF
TRBJ2-1	NA	TRBV7-9	NA	TGTGCCAGCAGCTTAGGTCGTACCGCCTACAATGAGCAGTTCTTC	CASSLGRTAYNEQFF
TRBJ2-1	NA	TRBV7-9	NA	TGTGCCAGCAGCTTAGCGCAGGGGGGAATATCCTACAATGAGCAGTTCTTC	CASSLAQGGISYNEQFF
TRBJ1-2	many	TRBV5-5	TRBD1	TGTGCCAGCAGCCACGAACAGGGGAACTATGGCTACACCTTC	CASSHEQGNYGYTF
TRBJ2-5	many	TRBV5-1	NA	TGCGCCAGCAGCTTGGAGGCGGGAAGAGAGACCCAGTACTTC	CASSLEAGRETQYF
TRBJ2-3	NA	TRBV15	TRBD2	TGTGCCACCTCGGCTAGCGGGAGCACAGATACGCAGTATTTT	CATSASGSTDTQYF